Below are 23 T cell receptor beta chains sequenced from a single sample in a study of T-cell memory formation after mild COVID-19. MiXCR was run by TCRdb on the 5' RACE reads, yielding one entry per CDR3 protein. In the table there are 300,000 to 400,000 distinct CDR3 sequences, more than 15% of which are singletons. Source material: PBMCs or a T cell subset sorted from them (not recorded which). The receptors derive from a man between 18 and 29 years old who had mild COVID-19 (a few samples of this study predate the infection). Cell type and time point are not known.

This clonotype was recorded many times. This chain links TRBV20-1 with TRBJ2-3; 8 bases agree with TRBD2. CDR1 is DFQATT, CDR2 SNEGSKA, per germline (reference sequence). This CDR3 contains 17 residues. Germline trimming cut 2 bases from V and 3 bases from J; bases unmatched to any gene: 13. CDR3 nucleotides: TGCAGTGCTAGATCCGACGCTGGGACTAGAGGAACAGATACGCAGTATTTT. It codes for CSARSDAGTRGTDTQYF.

The gene calls are TRBV14 and TRBJ1-4, with a possible D match to TRBD1 (5 bases). V dropped 4 bases and J dropped 8 bases, with 14 bases sitting between them. Germline CDR1 SGHDN, CDR2 FVKESK. The CDR3 is 14 residues long. As DNA, the CDR3 is TGTGCCAGCAGCCGCCGGGACCAACGAGAAAAACTGTTTTTT. Its protein product is CASSRRDQREKLFF. Complete variable domain (other parts from reference TRBV14 and TRBJ1-4): EAGVTQFPSHSVIEKGQTVTLRCDPISGHDNLYWYRRVMGKEIKFLLHFVKESKQDESGMPNNRFLAERTGGTYSTLKVQPAELEDSGVYFCASSRRDQREKLFFGSGTQLSVL.

This clonotype was found a few times. The V gene is TRBV7-9, the J gene TRBJ2-7, with D unresolved. The CDR3 is 12 amino acids. The V and J ends lost 6 bases and 7 bases respectively, with 13 bases between them. The germline gives CDR1 SEHNR, CDR2 FQNEAQ (reference sequence). CDR3: CASRPAKGEQYV. DNA for the CDR3: TGTGCCAGCAGGCCTGCGAAGGGAGAGCAGTACGTC.

Only a few counts were recorded for this clonotype. This sequence joins TRBV21-1 and TRBJ1-4; the table's D call of TRBD1 was not tested on the DNA. TRBV21-1 is tagged as a pseudogene. The CDR3 is made up of 15 amino acids. CDR3 residues: CASSKGRGRREKLFF. CDR3 nucleotides: TGTGCCAGCAGCAAAGGCAGGGGTCGACGCGAAAAACTGTTTTTT.

This clonotype has at least ten counts. The chain has TRBV6-5 and TRBJ1-1; the match to TRBD1 covers 10 bases. With V trimmed by 6 bases and J by 4 bases, 14 bases remained unmatched. Germline-derived CDR1 and CDR2 are MNHEY and SVGAGI. The CDR3 is 17 amino acids. The CDR3 loop is CASRVTGGSGWVTEAFF. CDR3 DNA: TGTGCCAGCAGAGTGACAGGGGGCTCGGGTTGGGTCACTGAAGCTTTCTTT.

The V call is TRBV15, the J call TRBJ2-7; D gene uncertain. V lost 0 bases to trimming and J lost 6 bases, with 9 bases between them. This CDR3 has 13 amino acids. The germline V gene has CDR1 LNHNV and CDR2 YYDKDF (reference sequence). This CDR3 is CATSRDRSGEQYF. CDR3 bases: TGTGCCACCAGCAGAGACAGGTCGGGCGAGCAGTACTTC.

Only a few counts were recorded for this clonotype. This rearrangement joins TRBV2 to TRBJ2-7; the D is unclear. This CDR3 spans 11 amino acids. CDR1 SNHLY and CDR2 FYNNEI come from the germline V gene. V was shortened by 8 bases and J by 4 bases, with 9 bases between the two germline ends. CDR3 sequence (DNA): TGTGCCAGCGGACCGCTATACGAGCAGTACTTC. It is translated as CASGPLYEQYF.

In its sample, this clonotype was seen a few times. V gene TRBV29-1 combines with J gene TRBJ2-3; 7 nucleotides align to TRBD2. Germline V gene lookup returns CDR1 SQVTM and CDR2 ANQGSEA. CDR3 length equals 15 residues. After removal of 4 bases from V and 2 bases from J, the junction contained 9 bases not matched to a gene. The CDR3 sequence: CSVVQSGTITDTQYF. The CDR3 coding sequence is TGCAGCGTTGTCCAATCCGGGACTATCACAGATACGCAGTATTTT.

The V gene is TRBV7-9, the J gene TRBJ1-5; TRBD1 might be the D (6 bases). The germline CDR1 and CDR2 sequences are SEHNR and FQNEAQ (reference sequence). The V end was cut by 4 bases, the J end by 1 base, with 14 bases between. The CDR3 is made up of 16 amino acids. In DNA, the CDR3 is TGTGCCAGCAGCTCTGGAGTAGGGGGAAGCAATCAGCCCCAGCATTTT. Translating it yields CASSSGVGGSNQPQHF.

This clonotype was recorded once. The rearrangement joins TRBV4-3 to TRBJ1-2, with a possible D match to TRBD1 (5 bases). Germline V gene sequence: CDR1 LGHNA, CDR2 YSLEER. The CDR3 length is 12 residues. Trimming left V 0 bases short and J 13 bases short, with 12 bases between. The CDR3 DNA reads TGCGCCAGCAGCCAAGATGGGGGGGAAAGCACCTTC. It is translated as CASSQDGGESTF.

This clonotype showed up many times. J is TRBJ1-6 and V is TRBV5-4, with TRBD1 identical over 7 bases. Germline V gives CDR1 SGHNT, CDR2 YYREEE (reference sequence). The ends lost 1 base at V and 12 bases at J; junction bases unmatched: 7. This CDR3 has 14 amino acids. This chain's CDR3 is CASSLNRGAKPLHF. The CDR3 DNA reads as TGTGCCAGCAGCTTGAACAGGGGCGCGAAACCCCTCCACTTT.

In its sample, this clonotype was seen many times. The chain uses TRBV15 and TRBJ1-5; unclear D gene. CDR3 length: 17 amino acids. Trimming cost V 0 bases and J 1 base, with 13 bases left between them. The germline gives CDR1 LNHNV, CDR2 YYDKDF (reference sequence). CDR3 DNA sequence: TGTGCCACCAGCAGAGATGTGGCAGGACCAAGCAATCAGCCCCAGCATTTT. Protein product: CATSRDVAGPSNQPQHF.

V is TRBV7-2 and J is TRBJ1-1, with D unclear. The CDR3 is 14 residues long. In germline, CDR1 is SGHTA, CDR2 FQGNSA. Trimming removed 3 bases from V and 4 bases from J, with 12 bases in between. In DNA, the CDR3 is TGTGCCAGCAGCTTCGCGAGCGGGATCACTGAAGCTTTCTTT. It specifies CASSFASGITEAFF. The entire variable domain, with the rest obtained from reference TRBV7-2 and TRBJ1-1, is as follows: GAGVSQSPSNKVTEKGKDVELRCDPISGHTALYWYRQSLGQGLEFLIYFQGNSAPDKSGLPSDRFSAERTGGSVSTLTIQRTQQEDSAVYLCASSFASGITEAFFGQGTRLTVV.

This clonotype was seen a handful of times. This chain uses TRBV20-1 with TRBJ2-5; 11 nucleotides match TRBD2. Germline CDR1 is DFQATT and CDR2 is SNEGSKA (reference sequence). This CDR3 is 16 amino acids long. Trimming at V came to 3 bases and at J to 2 bases, leaving 8 bases not matched to a gene. The CDR3 loop is CSARAPSGGLQETQYF. The CDR3 DNA reads as TGCAGTGCTAGGGCACCTAGCGGGGGGTTACAAGAGACCCAGTACTTC.

This clonotype appeared many times. The J gene is TRBJ2-6, the V gene TRBV24-1; 11 nucleotides align to TRBD1. CDR3 length equals 21 residues. In germline, CDR1 is KGHDR, CDR2 SFDVKD. The trim removed 0 bases at V and 4 bases at J, leaving 13 bases unmatched. The CDR3 region is CATSDLLLKDRGQGGANVLTF. Here the CDR3 DNA reads TGTGCCACCAGTGATTTGCTGTTAAAGGACAGGGGGCAAGGAGGGGCCAACGTCCTGACTTTC.

This clonotype was found a few times. This chain's CDR3 is CASSRTEGHSGANVLTF. As DNA, the CDR3 is TGCGCCAGCAGCCGGACAGAGGGGCACTCTGGGGCCAACGTCCTGACTTTC. V gene TRBV4-3 combines with J gene TRBJ2-6, with D perhaps matching TRBD1 (6 bases). The CDR3 has 17 amino acids. The germline V gene has CDR1 LGHNA and CDR2 YSLEER. The germline V and J ends were trimmed by 4 bases and 0 bases, with 13 bases remaining between them.

This clonotype was seen ten or more times. This chain connects TRBV11-2 to TRBJ2-3, with 13 positions matching TRBD2. V was clipped by 7 bases and J by 5 bases; unmatched bases: 15. The CDR3 is 18 amino acids. Per germline, CDR1 SGHAT and CDR2 FQNNGV. The CDR3 reads CASTKGATSGGKRDTQYF. The DNA for the CDR3 is TGTGCCAGCACCAAAGGGGCGACTAGCGGGGGGAAGAGAGATACGCAGTATTTT.

This clonotype was found many times. The chain's CDR3 is CASTPGGTGTYNEQFF. CDR3 bases: TGTGCCAGCACCCCCGGTGGGACAGGGACCTACAATGAGCAGTTCTTC. The V call is TRBV6-5, the J call TRBJ2-1; TRBD1 matches at 9 bases. CDR1 and CDR2 from the germline V gene are MNHEY and SVGAGI. There are 16 residues in the CDR3. Unmatched junction bases numbered 9, after V lost 7 bases and J lost 2 bases.

This clonotype was seen more than once but under ten times. The chain has TRBV20-1 and TRBJ2-5; 7 bases align to TRBD2. V gave up 4 bases and J gave up 6 bases; unmatched junction bases: 5. The CDR3 has 12 residues. The V gene's germline CDR1 is DFQATT and CDR2 SNEGSKA (reference sequence). The CDR3 DNA reads as TGCAGTGCTAATACGGGGGGACAGACCCAGTACTTC. Translated: CSANTGGQTQYF.

V is TRBV10-2 and J is TRBJ1-1, with 8 bases lining up with TRBD1. Trimming took 8 bases from V and 3 from J; bases not matched to a gene: 5. This CDR3 has 13 residues. Germline CDR1 and CDR2: WSHSY and SAAADI. The CDR3 loop is CASAHRGDTEAFF. CDR3 DNA: TGCGCCAGCGCCCACAGGGGGGACACTGAAGCTTTCTTT.

This rearrangement joins TRBV19 to TRBJ1-2; no clear D gene. CDR3 size: 15 residues. The germline V gene has CDR1 LNHDA and CDR2 SQIVND (reference sequence). Trimming took off 5 bases at V and 4 bases at J, with 17 bases between the two ends. The CDR3 DNA reads TGTGCCAGTAGTGTCCTTTTCAGCTCCGGCTATGGCTACACCTTC. This gives the protein CASSVLFSSGYGYTF.

V gene TRBV5-1 combines with J gene TRBJ2-3; the D is unclear. The V and J ends lost 2 bases and 6 bases respectively, with 10 bases between them. The germline V gene has CDR1 SGHRS and CDR2 YFSETQ. There are 13 residues in the CDR3. CDR3 in DNA: TGCGCCAGCAGCTTACCTAGATCGGATACGCAGTATTTT. Protein: CASSLPRSDTQYF.

This clonotype appeared a few times. V usage is TRBV29-1 and J usage is TRBJ2-3; possible D gene TRBD2, 5 bases. Trimming pared 3 bases from V and 7 bases from J, leaving 11 bases between. This CDR3 has 12 amino acids. The germline V gene has CDR1 SQVTM and CDR2 ANQGSEA. The CDR3: CSVEEERNTQYF. CDR3 nucleotide sequence: TGCAGCGTTGAGGAGGAGCGGAATACGCAGTATTTT.